What follows are 31 T cell receptor beta chains derived from one specimen sequenced in a study of PD-L1 blockade in urothelial cancer. Measured with immunoSEQ multiplex PCR; TCRdb has only the in-frame clones, and not every one. The data show about 130,000 clones, approximately 88% seen once. Specified time point: pretreatment peripheral blood. Here the sequenced sample was PBMCs, taken around atezolizumab (anti-PD-L1) treatment. These receptors were taken from a man aged 50 or older with urothelial cancer.

This chain links TRBV28 with TRBJ1-5, with 7 bases lining up with TRBD1. Losses at the gene ends were 1 base for V and 1 base for J; bases not matched to a gene: 4. CDR1 and CDR2 (germline): MDHEN, SYDVKM. This CDR3 has 16 amino acids. The CDR3 loop is CASSLYTRGSNQPQHF. The DNA for the CDR3 is TGTGCCAGCAGTTTATACACCAGGGGGAGCAATCAGCCCCAGCATTTT.

The rearrangement links TRBV6-5 to TRBJ2-7, with 9 bases that match TRBD2. The junction had 2 bases not matched to a gene; V was cut back by 2 bases and J by 3 bases. The CDR3 has 14 residues. Germline V gene sequence: CDR1 MNHEY, CDR2 SVGAGI. The CDR3 nucleotides read TGTGCCAGCAGTTACGCGGGAGGGAACTACGAGCAGTACTTC. Residues: CASSYAGGNYEQYF.

The chain carries TRBV6-6 and TRBJ1-6; 7 nucleotides match TRBD1. CDR1 is MNHNY and CDR2 is SVGAGI in the germline V gene (reference sequence). The V and J ends lost 2 bases and 10 bases, in that order; junction bases with no gene match: 11. The CDR3 sequence is 16 residues long. Here the CDR3 reads CASSYEPPGQRSPLHF. CDR3 sequence (DNA): TGTGCCAGCAGTTACGAGCCACCGGGACAGCGCTCACCCCTCCACTTT.

This clone appeared once. This chain connects TRBV6-1 to TRBJ2-1, with 7 positions matching TRBD2. Per germline, CDR1 MNHNS and CDR2 SASEGT. J gave up 0 bases and V 2 bases, and 7 bases lay outside the gene matches. This CDR3 has 17 amino acids. CDR3 protein: CASSEFQGGSSYNEQFF. As DNA, the CDR3 is TGTGCCAGCAGTGAATTTCAGGGCGGGAGCTCCTACAATGAGCAGTTCTTC.

The rearrangement uses TRBV9 and TRBJ2-4, with D possibly matching TRBD1 (5 bases). The CDR3 spans 16 residues. Germline CDR1 and CDR2: SGDLS and YYNGEE. V was trimmed by 4 bases and J by 0 bases, leaving 14 bases between them. For the CDR3, the DNA is TGTGCCAGCAGCCCCCAGGGATTACTAGCCAAAAACATTCAGTACTTC. Translated, it gives CASSPQGLLAKNIQYF. Full variable domain (remainder filled in from reference TRBV9 and TRBJ2-4): DSGVTQTPKHLITATGQRVTLRCSPRSGDLSVYWYQQSLDQGLQFLIQYYNGEERAKGNILERFSAQQFPDLHSELNLSSLELGDSALYFCASSPQGLLAKNIQYFGAGTRLSVL.

The V gene is TRBV7-8, the J gene TRBJ2-7, with D possibly being TRBD2 (6 bases). This CDR3 has 15 amino acids. Per the germline V gene, CDR1 is SGHVS and CDR2 is FQNEAQ. V lost 2 bases to trimming and J lost 5 bases, with 16 bases between them. The CDR3 sequence is CASSLLGQGGHEQYF. The DNA for the CDR3 is TGTGCCAGCAGCTTATTAGGGCAGGGAGGCCACGAGCAGTACTTC.

CDR3 residues: CASSLHQGAQETQYF. In nucleotides, the CDR3 is TGTGCCAGCAGCTTACATCAGGGGGCCCAAGAGACCCAGTACTTC. The chain recombines TRBV7-9 with TRBJ2-5; 8 bases map to TRBD1. V gave up 2 bases and J gave up 1 base; unmatched junction bases: 3. Germline loops: CDR1 SEHNR, CDR2 FQNEAQ (reference sequence). This CDR3 is 15 amino acids long.

The CDR3 DNA reads as TGTGCCAGCAAACCGGGACTTCCATTCTACGAGCAGTACTTC. This encodes CASKPGLPFYEQYF. This chain uses TRBV28 with TRBJ2-7; a possible D gene is TRBD2 (6 bases). Per germline, CDR1 MDHEN and CDR2 SYDVKM. There are 14 residues in the CDR3. The ends were cut back, 7 bases at V and 3 bases at J, with 16 bases in the middle.

This clone came up once. The chain joins TRBV27 to TRBJ2-7, with 7 bases identical to TRBD1. The germline V gene has CDR1 MNHEY and CDR2 SMNVEV (reference sequence). CDR3 size: 15 residues. With V trimmed by 4 bases and J by 4 bases, 10 bases remained unmatched. In nucleotides, the CDR3 is TGTGCCAGCAGTTCACAGGGGCTGATAGGATACGAGCAGTACTTC. Protein sequence: CASSSQGLIGYEQYF.

V and J are TRBV18 and TRBJ1-5; the D gene is possibly TRBD1 (5 bases). This CDR3 has 14 amino acids. In germline, CDR1 is KGHSH, CDR2 LQKENI. Between the trimmed V and J ends, which lost 2 bases and 4 bases, there was a span of 9 bases. The CDR3 spells CASSPGAGNQPQHF. Here the CDR3 DNA reads TGTGCCAGCTCACCAGGAGCAGGGAATCAGCCCCAGCATTTT.

This clone appeared a single time. The chain links TRBV2 to TRBJ2-5; 14 bases map to TRBD2. This CDR3 comprises 16 residues. Germline V gives CDR1 SNHLY, CDR2 FYNNEI. J gave up 4 bases and V 7 bases, and 8 bases lay outside the gene matches. This chain's CDR3 is CASTRRGTSGGETQYF. The CDR3 region has the DNA TGTGCCAGCACACGGAGAGGGACTAGCGGGGGAGAGACCCAGTACTTC. Complete variable domain (other parts from reference TRBV2 and TRBJ2-5): EPEVTQTPSHQVTQMGQEVILRCVPISNHLYFYWYRQILGQKVEFLVSFYNNEISEKSEIFDDQFSVERPDGSNFTLKIRSTKLEDSAMYFCASTRRGTSGGETQYFGPGTRLLVL.

The V and J genes are TRBV5-4 and TRBJ1-2; no definite D call. Per germline, CDR1 SGHNT and CDR2 YYREEE (reference sequence). CDR3 length: 16 residues. V lost 0 bases and J 4 bases, leaving 16 bases between the germline ends. The CDR3 DNA sequence: TGTGCCAGCAGCTTGGCCCCGACGGGAAGGTTCTATGGCTACACCTTC. This codes for CASSLAPTGRFYGYTF.

This clone was seen a handful of times. This sequence joins TRBV7-2 and TRBJ1-2; 7 positions agree with TRBD1. V lost 7 bases to trimming and J lost 2 bases; unmatched junction nucleotides: 4. Germline lookup yields CDR1 SGHTA and CDR2 FQGNSA. The CDR3 totals 13 residues. The CDR3 reads CASNKDRNYGYTF. As DNA, the CDR3 is TGTGCCAGCAACAAGGACAGGAACTATGGCTACACCTTC. Full variable domain (outside the CDR3, taken from reference TRBV7-2 and TRBJ1-2): GAGVSQSPSNKVTEKGKDVELRCDPISGHTALYWYRQSLGQGLEFLIYFQGNSAPDKSGLPSDRFSAERTGGSVSTLTIQRTQQEDSAVYLCASNKDRNYGYTFGSGTRLTVV.

This chain uses TRBV5-1 with TRBJ2-5; TRBD1 aligns across 9 bases. The V gene end was trimmed by 4 bases and the J gene end by 2 bases; junction bases not matched to a gene: 9. This CDR3 region has 16 residues. CDR1 is SGHRS, CDR2 YFSETQ, per germline. DNA of the CDR3: TGCGCCAGCAGCCGCATTGGACAGGGGACGCAAGAGACCCAGTACTTC. As protein: CASSRIGQGTQETQYF.

This clone has a handful of counts. The J gene is TRBJ2-1, the V gene TRBV27; possibly TRBD1 for D (5 bases). The CDR3 sequence is 14 residues long. Germline loops: CDR1 MNHEY, CDR2 SMNVEV (reference sequence). V shed 6 bases and J shed 6 bases, with 15 bases lying between them. The chain's CDR3 is CASSLGERGNEQFF. CDR3 in DNA: TGTGCCAGCAGCCTAGGGGAAAGGGGCAATGAGCAGTTCTTC.

This chain connects TRBV7-8 to TRBJ2-6; D remains unclear. The CDR3 contains 17 residues. Trimming took 3 bases from V and 0 from J, leaving 12 bases between them. Per germline, CDR1 SGHVS and CDR2 FQNEAQ. The CDR3 region is CASSLVQVNSGANVLTF. The CDR3 DNA reads TGTGCCAGCAGCTTGGTCCAGGTTAACTCTGGGGCCAACGTCCTGACTTTC.

The rearrangement uses TRBV7-3 and TRBJ2-1; D is unresolved. This CDR3 is 13 amino acids long. The V gene lost 4 bases and the J gene lost 9 bases, with 13 bases spanning the gap. Per germline, CDR1 SGHTA and CDR2 FQGTGA. This chain's CDR3 is CASSSPPLAEQFF. DNA for the CDR3: TGTGCCAGCAGCTCTCCCCCTTTGGCTGAGCAGTTCTTC.

V and J are TRBV9 and TRBJ2-5; TRBD2 agrees at 12 bases. This CDR3 region has 18 residues. Trimming removed 0 bases from V and 2 bases from J; junction bases left unmatched: 8. Germline V gene lookup returns CDR1 SGDLS and CDR2 YYNGEE. The CDR3 DNA reads as TGTGCCAGCAGCGTAGGGGCTAGCGGGAGGGGAGGGCAAGAGACCCAGTACTTC. It specifies CASSVGASGRGGQETQYF.

The CDR3 region is CASSVAPGQGAEKLFF. CDR3 DNA: TGTGCCAGCAGCGTAGCCCCGGGACAGGGGGCAGAAAAACTGTTTTTT. The genes are TRBV28 and TRBJ1-4; TRBD1 matches 12 bases. The CDR3 totals 16 residues. With 6 bases clipped from V and 8 bases from J, the junction kept 10 bases outside the gene matches. Germline loops: CDR1 MDHEN, CDR2 SYDVKM.

This clone showed up just once. The genes are TRBV28 and TRBJ1-1; TRBD1 is a possible D gene (6 bases). CDR3 length: 15 residues. The V and J ends lost 8 bases and 5 bases respectively, with 21 bases between them. Germline CDR1 and CDR2: MDHEN and SYDVKM. The DNA of the CDR3 is TGTGCCAGCCGAAAGCACAGGGTGAGGGAGACTGAAGCTTTCTTT. Translated, it gives CASRKHRVRETEAFF.

The chain is built from TRBV28 and TRBJ2-7, with a tentative D call TRBD1 (5 bases). CDR1 MDHEN and CDR2 SYDVKM come from the germline V gene. The CDR3 loop spans 12 amino acids. Trimming stripped 4 bases from V and 7 bases from J, with 11 bases between. DNA of the CDR3: TGTGCCAGCAGTTCAACAGGACCAGAGCAGTACTTC. It specifies CASSSTGPEQYF. Full variable domain (remainder filled in from reference TRBV28 and TRBJ2-7): DVKVTQSSRYLVKRTGEKVFLECVQDMDHENMFWYRQDPGLGLRLIYFSYDVKMKEKGDIPEGYSVSREKKERFSLILESASTNQTSMYLCASSSTGPEQYFGPGTRLTVT.

This clone has more than one count but fewer than ten. The rearrangement uses TRBV7-3 and TRBJ2-7, with TRBD2 as a possible D gene (6 bases). CDR1 and CDR2 (germline): SGHTA, FQGTGA. The CDR3 extends over 15 amino acids. The V end was cut by 5 bases, the J end by 4 bases, with 18 bases between. CDR3 sequence reads: CASSKGSGSVYEQYF. The CDR3, as DNA: TGTGCCAGCAGCAAAGGGAGCGGGTCTGTGTACGAGCAGTACTTC. Full variable domain (rest looked up from reference TRBV7-3 and TRBJ2-7): GAGVSQTPSNKVTEKGKYVELRCDPISGHTALYWYRQSLGQGPEFLIYFQGTGAADDSGLPNDRFFAVRPEGSVSTLKIQRTERGDSAVYLCASSKGSGSVYEQYFGPGTRLTVT.

The gene calls are TRBV6-1 and TRBJ2-7, with D perhaps matching TRBD2 (6 bases). Trimming cost V 7 bases and J 4 bases, with 11 bases left between them. CDR3 size: 12 residues. CDR1 and CDR2 (germline): MNHNS, SASEGT. The CDR3 protein is CASKGTSYEQYF. The CDR3 nucleotides are TGTGCCAGCAAAGGGACTTCTTACGAGCAGTACTTC.

Comment on this clone: Other DNA sequences of this sample code for an identical CDR3. The V and J genes are TRBV11-3 and TRBJ2-1, with D unresolved. The V end was cut by 0 bases, the J end by 4 bases, with 4 bases between. Germline lookup yields CDR1 SGHNT and CDR2 YENEEA. The CDR3 runs 13 residues. In nucleotides, the CDR3 is TGTGCCAGCAGCTTAGATCGTTACAATGAGCAGTTCTTC. Amino acids: CASSLDRYNEQFF.

The chain carries TRBV7-3 and TRBJ2-1; D perhaps matches TRBD1 (6 bases). V lost 5 bases, J lost 2 bases, and 13 bases lay in between. There are 15 residues in the CDR3. CDR1 and CDR2 from the germline V gene are SGHTA and FQGTGA. The CDR3 nucleotides are TGTGCCAGCAGCAAACAGGGTGGCACCTACAATGAGCAGTTCTTC. This gives the protein CASSKQGGTYNEQFF.

The chain recombines TRBV30 with TRBJ1-3; tentative D call: TRBD1 (6 bases). Germline assignment: CDR1 GTSNPN and CDR2 SVGIG (reference sequence). CDR3 size: 15 residues. V was shortened by 0 bases and J by 7 bases, with 16 bases between the two germline ends. The DNA of the CDR3 is TGTGCCTGGAGTGTAAAACAGGGCAAGGGGAACACCATATATTTT. Translating it yields CAWSVKQGKGNTIYF.

The V gene is TRBV19, the J gene TRBJ1-3; the D gene is possibly TRBD1 (6 bases). This CDR3 is built from 15 residues. The germline V gene has CDR1 LNHDA and CDR2 SQIVND (reference sequence). V was pared by 10 bases and J by 1 base, with 17 bases between. The CDR3 DNA is TGTGCCACGACGAAACCTCAGGGGTCTGGAAACACCATATATTTT. Residues: CATTKPQGSGNTIYF.

This CDR3 reads CASSIARGTDTQYF. CDR3 nucleotides: TGTGCCAGTAGTATTGCCAGGGGCACAGATACGCAGTATTTT. The chain couples TRBV19 to TRBJ2-3; weak D call: TRBD1 (5 bases). The V end was cut by 3 bases, the J end by 1 base, with 8 bases between. The CDR3 runs to 14 residues. Germline values: CDR1 LNHDA, CDR2 SQIVND (reference sequence).

The CDR3 nucleotides read TGTGCCAGCAGCCGCGCGGGGGTGGAAAAACTGTTTTTT. This gives the protein CASSRAGVEKLFF. The J gene is TRBJ1-4, the V gene TRBV5-6, with D tentatively TRBD1 (5 bases). The CDR3 sequence is 13 residues long. Per germline, CDR1 SGHDT and CDR2 YYEEEE. The V end lost 4 bases, the J end lost 8 bases, and 12 bases lay between the germline ends.

The chain is built from TRBV7-3 and TRBJ2-6; possible D gene TRBD1, 6 bases. V lost 5 bases and J lost 1, with 15 bases in between. The CDR3 spans 17 residues. Germline loops: CDR1 SGHTA, CDR2 FQGTGA. The CDR3, as DNA: TGTGCCAGCAGCCCGGCCTCTACAGGGTCTGGGGCCAACGTCCTGACTTTC. Translation: CASSPASTGSGANVLTF.

The V gene is TRBV29-1, the J gene TRBJ2-7; 7 bases are a match to TRBD2. Looked up from germline, CDR1 is SQVTM and CDR2 is ANQGSEA. J was trimmed by 0 bases and V by 4 bases; bases with no gene match: 9. The CDR3 totals 15 residues. The CDR3 is CSVGPGGTLSYEQYF. The CDR3 nucleotides are TGCAGCGTTGGCCCCGGGGGGACCCTCTCCTACGAGCAGTACTTC.